The 7 T cell receptor beta chains presented below share a single source sample, sequenced in a study of blood T cell repertoires in COVID-19. This table comes from immunoSEQ multiplex PCR, and its TCRdb copy is limited to in-frame clones, with some not included. The table lists under 450,000 clones, over 75% of them singletons. The sequenced sample was PBMCs or T cells enriched from blood (not recorded which). All receptors come from a woman aged 25 to 39 who had recovered from COVID-19.

This clone appeared a single time. V usage is TRBV5-1 and J usage is TRBJ2-1, with TRBD2 matching over 9 bases. The J segment lost 0 bases and the V segment lost 4 bases, leaving 2 bases of the junction unmatched. The CDR3 is 15 residues long. Per the germline V gene, CDR1 is SGHRS and CDR2 is YFSETQ. CDR3 sequence reads: CASSLLAGSYNEQFF. Written as DNA, the CDR3 is TGCGCCAGCAGCCTACTAGCGGGCTCCTACAATGAGCAGTTCTTC.

This clone was recorded only once. The chain is built from TRBV13 and TRBJ2-2; 10 nucleotides align to TRBD1. The CDR3 is 17 residues long. Germline V gene sequence: CDR1 PRHDT, CDR2 FYEKMQ (reference sequence). V lost 5 bases and J lost 6; bases outside the gene matches: 12. CDR3 loop: CASSRGSGTGVAGELFF. CDR3 in DNA: TGTGCCAGCAGCCGGGGATCCGGGACAGGGGTTGCCGGGGAGCTGTTTTTT.

The V gene is TRBV3-1 (or the pseudogene TRBV3-2), the J gene TRBJ1-5, with D perhaps TRBD1 (5 bases). V lost 2 bases and J lost 11, with 13 bases in between. Per the germline V gene, CDR1 is LGHDT and CDR2 is YNNKEL (reference sequence). The CDR3 has 13 residues. This CDR3 reads CASSQQGISSQHF. CDR3 in DNA: TGTGCCAGCAGCCAACAGGGTATATCATCCCAGCATTTT.

The chain employs TRBV12-3 or TRBV12-4 and TRBJ2-5; D is ambiguous. Trimming removed 3 bases from V and 0 bases from J, with 5 bases in between. The CDR3 runs to 13 residues. CDR3 sequence: CASSFADQETQYF. In nucleotides, the CDR3 is TGTGCCAGCAGTTTTGCGGACCAAGAGACCCAGTACTTC.

The J gene is TRBJ2-1, the V gene TRBV21-1; the D call TRBD2 from the table was never checked on the DNA. TRBV21-1 is assigned pseudogene status. This CDR3 has 22 amino acids. In DNA form, the CDR3 reads TGTGCCAGCAGCTCCCACACCATCGGGACTAGCGGGAACCCAAAACGGTACAATGAGCAGTTCTTC. Its protein product is CASSSHTIGTSGNPKRYNEQFF.

The chain is built from TRBV25-1 and TRBJ2-1; 14 bases line up with TRBD2. Trimming removed 9 bases from V and 8 bases from J; junction bases left unmatched: 3. The germline gives CDR1 MGHDK, CDR2 SYGVNS. The CDR3 spans 13 residues. The CDR3 spells CASRLAGGDEQFF. The CDR3 DNA reads as TGTGCCAGTAGACTAGCGGGAGGGGATGAGCAGTTCTTC.

V usage is TRBV5-8 and J usage is TRBJ1-5, with D unresolved. CDR1 and CDR2 (germline): SGHTS, YDEGEE. V was shortened by 1 base and J by 3 bases, with 5 bases between the two germline ends. The CDR3 sequence is 13 residues long. The CDR3 here is CASSLLYNQPQHF. The CDR3 nucleotides are TGTGCCAGCAGCTTGCTATACAATCAGCCCCAGCATTTT.